These T cell receptor beta chains were read from a single sample in a study of cytomegalovirus exposure and HLA in healthy donors. Repertoires were generated with immunoSEQ multiplex PCR, while TCRdb's copy carries only in-frame clones and drops some. The table records under 200,000 clones, 85% to 90% of them present only once. Specimen: PBMCs. These receptors were collected from a man aged 18-30 years in good health and CMV-seropositive. The CDR3 runs from the conserved cysteine through the conserved F or W. D genes are given only for firm matches. Part of the rows lack a size; the others show once, few, many or a class for expanded clones.

D gene	clone size	J gene	V gene	CDR3 protein	CDR3 DNA
.	.	TRBJ2-7	TRBV28	CASSPGGYEQYF	TGTGCCAGCAGCCCGGGTGGATACGAGCAGTACTTC
.	few	TRBJ1-5	TRBV15	CATSRGGDSNQPQHF	TGTGCCACCAGCAGAGGGGGGGATAGCAATCAGCCCCAGCATTTT
.	.	TRBJ1-2	TRBV7-9	CASSQSINYGYTF	TGTGCCAGCAGCCAAAGCATTAACTATGGCTACACCTTC
TRBD1	.	TRBJ2-2	TRBV6-1	CASRKQGAGELFF	TGTGCCAGCAGGAAGCAGGGGGCCGGGGAGCTGTTTTTT
TRBD2	once	TRBJ2-2	TRBV11-2	CASSLRAGGANTGELFF	TGTGCCAGCAGCTTAAGAGCGGGAGGAGCGAACACCGGGGAGCTGTTTTTT
TRBD2	.	TRBJ2-5	TRBV10-3	CAISESGLAGQETQYF	TGTGCCATCAGTGAGTCGGGACTAGCGGGACAAGAGACCCAGTACTTC
.	.	TRBJ1-1	TRBV19	CATWGHGAFF	TGTGCTACGTGGGGCCACGGAGCTTTCTTT
.	.	TRBJ2-7	TRBV7-6	CASSLDWRAEQYF	TGTGCCAGCAGCTTAGATTGGAGGGCCGAGCAGTACTTC
TRBD1	.	TRBJ2-1	TRBV6-4	CASSPGTVEPGEQFF	TGTGCCAGCAGTCCCGGGACAGTAGAGCCCGGTGAGCAGTTCTTC
TRBD2	.	TRBJ2-1	TRBV2	CASSGTSGSISEQFF	TGTGCCAGCAGTGGGACTAGCGGGAGTATCAGTGAGCAGTTCTTC
TRBD2	.	TRBJ2-3	TRBV2	CASGRAPNTQYF	TGTGCCAGCGGGAGGGCTCCTAATACGCAGTATTTT
.	.	TRBJ2-1	TRBV5-6	CASSRRLSSYNEQFF	TGTGCCAGCAGCCGCCGTCTTAGCTCCTACAATGAGCAGTTCTTC
.	.	TRBJ2-1	TRBV6-1	CASKLGQTQNEQFF	TGTGCCAGCAAGCTTGGACAGACCCAAAATGAGCAGTTCTTC
.	.	TRBJ2-1	TRBV30	CALLTGESSYNEQFF	TGTGCCCTCCTAACGGGAGAGAGCTCCTACAATGAGCAGTTCTTC
.	.	TRBJ1-3	TRBV5-4	CASSSMVQGSSGNTIYF	TGTGCCAGCAGCTCGATGGTGCAGGGAAGCTCTGGAAACACCATATATTTT
TRBD2	.	TRBJ2-5	TRBV30	CAFSGGAQETQYF	TGTGCCTTCAGCGGGGGGGCCCAAGAGACCCAGTACTTC
TRBD2	.	TRBJ2-1	TRBV9	CASSYAAGGPDYNEQFF	TGTGCCAGCAGCTACGCCGCGGGGGGGCCGGACTACAATGAGCAGTTCTTC
TRBD2	.	TRBJ2-2	TRBV10-3	CAISEVAGVAQNTGELFF	TGTGCCATCAGTGAGGTAGCGGGAGTGGCTCAAAACACCGGGGAGCTGTTTTTT
.	.	TRBJ2-7	TRBV10-1	CASSQAPGYEQYF	TGCGCCAGCAGCCAGGCACCCGGCTACGAGCAGTACTTC
.	.	TRBJ2-5	TRBV2	CASRGAWGQETQYF	TGTGCCAGCAGAGGGGCTTGGGGTCAGGAGACCCAGTACTTC
TRBD1	.	TRBJ1-1	TRBV5-4	CASSARDRGPEAFF	TGTGCCAGCAGCGCACGGGACAGGGGGCCTGAAGCTTTCTTT
TRBD2	.	TRBJ2-1	TRBV5-1	CASSSSTSDSYNEQFF	TGCGCCAGCAGCTCTTCAACTAGCGACTCCTACAATGAGCAGTTCTTC
.	once	TRBJ2-1	TRBV4-1	CASSQEPGMGYNEQFF	TGCGCCAGCAGCCAAGAACCGGGAATGGGCTACAATGAGCAGTTCTTC
.	.	TRBJ2-1	TRBV7-2	CASSLPPPTGNEQFF	TGTGCCAGCAGCTTACCCCCCCCGACAGGCAATGAGCAGTTCTTC
.	.	TRBJ2-5	TRBV5-1	CASSSRGETQYF	TGCGCCAGCAGCTCCAGGGGTGAGACCCAGTACTTC
.	.	TRBJ2-3	TRBV27	CASSLSVGRTDTQYF	TGTGCCAGCAGTTTATCGGTCGGTCGCACAGATACGCAGTATTTT
TRBD1	.	TRBJ2-5	TRBV30	CAWSFAGGSSQETQYF	TGTGCCTGGAGTTTTGCAGGGGGATCGAGTCAAGAGACCCAGTACTTC
.	.	TRBJ2-1	TRBV30	CAWSVSQAKNEQFF	TGTGCCTGGAGTGTAAGTCAAGCCAAGAATGAGCAGTTCTTC
TRBD1	.	TRBJ2-1	TRBV2	CASSESGGIYNEQFF	TGTGCCAGCAGTGAGTCAGGGGGCATCTACAATGAGCAGTTCTTC
TRBD1	.	TRBJ2-7	TRBV7-8	CASSARETGKYEQYF	TGTGCCAGCTCAGCTAGGGAGACAGGGAAATACGAGCAGTACTTC
.	.	TRBJ2-7	TRBV5-1	CASYMEPYEQYF	TGCGCCAGCTACATGGAGCCCTACGAGCAGTACTTC
.	.	TRBJ2-7	TRBV9	CASSVGPEDYEQYF	TGTGCCAGCAGCGTAGGGCCCGAAGACTACGAGCAGTACTTC
TRBD2	once	TRBJ2-5	TRBV6-6	CASTDSGRAETQYF	TGTGCCAGCACTGATAGCGGGAGGGCGGAGACCCAGTACTTC
TRBD2	.	TRBJ2-3	TRBV7-2	CASIPGLAGVDTQYF	TGTGCCAGCATCCCGGGACTAGCGGGAGTGGATACGCAGTATTTT
TRBD2	.	TRBJ2-4	TRBV5-4	CASSLDGGIQYF	TGTGCCAGCAGCTTGGACGGGGGGATTCAGTACTTC
.	.	TRBJ2-3	TRBV6-1	CASSGTQTDTQYF	TGTGCCAGCAGTGGGACACAGACAGATACGCAGTATTTT
.	.	TRBJ2-3	TRBV27	CATGAPGADTQYF	TGTGCCACCGGGGCCCCAGGGGCAGATACGCAGTATTTT
TRBD2	.	TRBJ2-5	TRBV10-3	CAISEFQTSLKEQETQYF	TGTGCCATCAGTGAATTCCAGACTAGCCTGAAAGAACAAGAGACCCAGTACTTC
.	.	TRBJ1-4	TRBV4-1	CASSPTGDPPWEKLFF	TGCGCCAGCAGCCCCACGGGAGACCCACCTTGGGAAAAACTGTTTTTT
.	.	TRBJ2-3	TRBV6-5	CASSSAGQDTQYF	TGTGCCAGCAGCTCAGCGGGACAAGATACGCAGTATTTT
.	.	TRBJ2-5	TRBV7-3	CASSLRGDQTQYF	TGTGCCAGCAGCTTACGGGGTGATCAGACCCAGTACTTC
.	.	TRBJ2-2	TRBV11-1	CASSPADRNTGELFF	TGTGCCAGCAGCCCAGCCGACAGAAACACCGGGGAGCTGTTTTTT
.	.	TRBJ2-7	TRBV12-2	CASRLVGTGEQLSYEQYF	TGTGCAAGTCGCTTAGTGGGGACAGGGGAGCAACTCTCCTACGAGCAGTACTTC
.	.	TRBJ2-1	TRBV15	CATSRDRDYNEQFF	TGTGCCACCAGCAGAGACAGGGACTACAATGAGCAGTTCTTC
.	.	TRBJ1-1	TRBV20-1	CSVYGNTEAFF	TGCAGTGTCTACGGGAACACTGAAGCTTTCTTT
.	.	TRBJ1-1	TRBV19	CASSTIGAGDTEAFF	TGTGCCAGTAGTACAATCGGGGCAGGGGACACTGAAGCTTTCTTT
.	.	TRBJ2-3	TRBV5-1	CASSLPFGGVDTQYF	TGCGCCAGCAGCTTGCCGTTTGGAGGGGTAGATACGCAGTATTTT
.	.	TRBJ1-2	TRBV30	CAWRGWDFSPYGYTF	TGTGCCTGGAGAGGCTGGGACTTTTCCCCCTATGGCTACACCTTC
.	.	TRBJ1-2	TRBV11-2	CASKGRDLGGYTF	TGTGCCAGCAAGGGCAGGGATCTCGGGGGCTACACCTTC
TRBD2	.	TRBJ2-3	TRBV5-1	CASSLAGSGRAVTDTQYF	TGCGCCAGCAGCTTGGCCGGTAGCGGGAGGGCCGTAACAGATACGCAGTATTTT
.	.	TRBJ2-1	TRBV21-1	CASSKDHRERNNEQFF	TGTGCCAGCAGCAAAGATCACAGGGAAAGGAACAATGAGCAGTTCTTC
.	.	TRBJ1-5	TRBV5-1	CASSPGQLGGPQHF	TGCGCCAGCAGCCCTGGACAGTTGGGCGGGCCCCAGCATTTT
TRBD2	.	TRBJ2-7	TRBV29-1	CSVDAGDQYEQYF	TGCAGCGTTGACGCGGGGGATCAATACGAGCAGTACTTC
TRBD1	.	TRBJ2-6	TRBV2	CASSTSRDRAGANVLTF	TGTGCCAGCAGTACGTCCCGGGACAGGGCCGGGGCCAACGTCCTGACTTTC
.	.	TRBJ2-2	TRBV27	CASSTQTGELFF	TGTGCCAGCAGTACACAGACCGGGGAGCTGTTTTTT
.	.	TRBJ1-2	TRBV2	CASCKGENYRYGYTF	TGTGCCAGCTGCAAAGGGGAAAACTATCGATATGGCTACACCTTC